A selection of T cell receptor beta chains follows, all from one sample in a study of blood T cell repertoires in COVID-19. The assay was immunoSEQ multiplex PCR, and TCRdb's table has in-frame clones only and misses some. The data hold about 180,000 clones, with 86% observed a single time. Sequencing was done on a sample of peripheral blood. Every receptor here comes from an older man with active or convalescent COVID-19. Both conserved end residues are part of each CDR3. D genes are given only for firm matches. Where a row states a size, it is once, few, many or the class of an expanded clone; other rows omit it.

j_call,clone_size,v_call,d_call,cdr3_aa,cdr3_nt
TRBJ2-2,few,TRBV28,TRBD2,CASTLSGSAGELFF,TGTGCCAGCACCCTGAGCGGGAGTGCCGGGGAGCTGTTTTTT
TRBJ1-6,NA,TRBV19,NA,CASSIYRGNSPLHF,TGTGCCAGTAGTATTTATAGAGGGAATTCACCCCTCCACTTT
TRBJ1-1,NA,TRBV5-1,NA,CASSLVTGFSLNTEAFF,TGCGCCAGCAGCTTGGTGACGGGGTTCTCTTTGAACACTGAAGCTTTCTTT
TRBJ2-5,NA,TRBV28,TRBD1,CASSPYRARQGGETQYF,TGTGCCAGCAGTCCCTACCGGGCCCGACAGGGTGGAGAGACCCAGTACTTC
TRBJ1-1,NA,TRBV5-1,NA,CASSLDPRATEAFF,TGCGCCAGCAGCTTGGATCCCAGGGCCACTGAAGCTTTCTTT
TRBJ2-2,NA,TRBV28,NA,CASSPGTANTGELFF,TGTGCCAGCAGCCCCGGGACTGCGAACACCGGGGAGCTGTTTTTT
TRBJ2-1,NA,TRBV19,TRBD2,CASSMETSGNPYNEQFF,TGTGCCAGTAGTATGGAGACTAGCGGGAACCCCTACAATGAGCAGTTCTTC
TRBJ2-5,NA,TRBV7-7,TRBD2,CASSRLAGGRETQYF,TGTGCTAGCAGCCGACTAGCGGGAGGGCGGGAGACCCAGTACTTC
TRBJ2-1,NA,TRBV10-2,NA,CASSPDSRYNEQFF,TGCGCCAGCAGTCCGGACAGTAGATACAATGAGCAGTTCTTC
TRBJ1-1,NA,TRBV18,TRBD1,CASSPRAGQGKNTEAFF,TGTGCCAGCTCACCGCGCGCCGGACAGGGGAAGAACACTGAAGCTTTCTTT
TRBJ1-4,NA,TRBV30,NA,CAWTEATGSYNEKLFF,TGTGCCTGGACAGAGGCCACAGGCTCCTATAATGAAAAACTGTTTTTT
TRBJ1-1,NA,TRBV6-2/TRBV6-3,NA,CASSYSDRGMNTEAFF,TGTGCCAGCAGTTACTCGGACAGAGGAATGAACACTGAAGCTTTCTTT
TRBJ1-2,NA,TRBV5-6,NA,CASSLGNGGIYGYTF,TGTGCCAGCAGCTTGGGGAACGGGGGGATCTATGGCTACACCTTC
TRBJ2-5,NA,TRBV5-5,TRBD1,CASSPIADRGKETQYF,TGTGCCAGCAGCCCTATTGCGGACAGGGGGAAAGAGACCCAGTACTTC
TRBJ2-7,NA,TRBV27,NA,CASRMWASLNEQYF,TGTGCCAGCAGGATGTGGGCCAGTTTGAACGAGCAGTACTTC
TRBJ2-5,NA,TRBV7-3,TRBD2,CASSLTAAGLAGGETQYF,TGTGCCAGCAGCTTAACTGCAGCAGGACTAGCGGGAGGAGAGACCCAGTACTTC
TRBJ2-7,NA,TRBV15,NA,CATSRRRGDEQYF,TGTGCCACCAGCAGGAGGAGGGGCGACGAGCAGTACTTC
TRBJ2-3,NA,TRBV24-1,NA,CATSEPGAPDTQYF,TGTGCCACCAGTGAACCGGGAGCACCAGATACGCAGTATTTT
TRBJ2-2,NA,TRBV6-2/TRBV6-3,TRBD2,CASSRLAGAGGELFF,TGTGCCAGCAGTCGGTTAGCGGGAGCAGGCGGGGAGCTGTTTTTT
TRBJ1-2,once,TRBV2,NA,CASSAKTDYGYTF,TGTGCCAGCAGTGCTAAGACAGACTATGGCTACACCTTC
TRBJ1-6,few,TRBV19,NA,CASSMAGYSPLHF,TGTGCCAGTAGTATGGCAGGGTACTCACCCCTCCACTTT
TRBJ1-6,NA,TRBV11-2,NA,CASSLGPETPLHF,TGTGCCAGCAGCTTAGGGCCGGAGACACCCCTCCACTTT
TRBJ1-6,NA,TRBV4-3,NA,CASSQDISYNSPLHF,TGCGCCAGCAGCCAAGATATCTCCTATAATTCACCCCTCCACTTT
TRBJ1-1,once,TRBV30,NA,CAWSFTENTEAFF,TGTGCCTGGAGCTTCACTGAGAACACTGAAGCTTTCTTT
TRBJ2-2,NA,TRBV7-2,NA,CASSQSAGELFF,TGTGCCAGCAGCCAATCAGCCGGGGAGCTGTTTTTT
TRBJ1-1,few,TRBV19,TRBD1,CASLRDRGLTEAFF,TGTGCCAGTCTCCGGGACAGGGGATTAACTGAAGCTTTCTTT
TRBJ2-7,NA,TRBV5-1,TRBD1,CASSQVRDRGVHEQYF,TGCGCCAGCAGCCAAGTCCGGGACAGGGGGGTGCACGAGCAGTACTTC
TRBJ1-1,NA,TRBV7-9,NA,CASSLQGNTEAFF,TGTGCCAGCAGCTTACAGGGGAACACTGAAGCTTTCTTT
TRBJ2-1,NA,TRBV7-2,TRBD2,CASSLATPGLAGRVLGEQFF,TGTGCCAGCAGCTTAGCAACCCCGGGACTAGCGGGTCGTGTCCTAGGTGAGCAGTTCTTC
TRBJ2-7,NA,TRBV14,NA,CASSQATVTYEQYF,TGTGCCAGCAGCCAAGCTACGGTAACCTACGAGCAGTACTTC
TRBJ1-5,NA,TRBV19,NA,CASSGPQPQHF,TGTGCCAGTAGTGGGCCCCAGCCCCAGCATTTT
TRBJ2-7,once,TRBV11-3,NA,CASSLGQGGSEQYF,TGTGCCAGCAGCTTAGGGCAGGGGGGCTCCGAGCAGTACTTC
TRBJ1-2,NA,TRBV15,NA,CATSRDRTGYGYTF,TGTGCCACCAGCAGAGATCGTACGGGCTATGGCTACACCTTC
TRBJ1-2,NA,TRBV16,NA,CASSQDTGASYGYTF,TGTGCCAGCAGCCAGGACACAGGCGCTTCCTATGGCTACACCTTC
TRBJ2-7,NA,TRBV30,NA,CAWRTYYEQYF,TGTGCCTGGAGAACCTACTACGAGCAGTACTTC
TRBJ2-2,NA,TRBV11-2,TRBD2,CASSLGWTSDGELFF,TGTGCCAGCAGCTTAGGATGGACTAGCGATGGGGAGCTGTTTTTT
TRBJ2-2,NA,TRBV5-1,TRBD1,CASSLNPTGVTGELFF,TGCGCCAGCAGCCTAAACCCGACAGGGGTCACCGGGGAGCTGTTTTTT
TRBJ1-6,NA,TRBV15,NA,CATRGGGNSPLHF,TGTGCCACCCGAGGGGGGGGGAATTCACCCCTCCACTTT
TRBJ2-5,NA,TRBV19,TRBD2,CASSIASGRETQYF,TGTGCCAGTAGTATAGCTAGCGGGAGGGAGACCCAGTACTTC
TRBJ1-2,NA,TRBV10-3,NA,CATSDYGYTF,TGTGCCACATCGGACTATGGCTACACCTTC
TRBJ2-1,NA,TRBV9,NA,CASSFRTGPGASRFF,TGTGCCAGCAGCTTCCGTACAGGCCCCGGAGCCTCTCGGTTCTTC
TRBJ2-1,NA,TRBV18,NA,CASSPTGLGLNEQFF,TGTGCCAGCTCTCCTACGGGACTGGGACTCAATGAGCAGTTCTTC
TRBJ1-5,NA,TRBV5-8,NA,CASSLREGQPQHF,TGTGCCAGCAGTCTCAGGGAGGGACAGCCCCAGCATTTT
TRBJ1-1,NA,TRBV5-6,TRBD1,CASSRTRTGNTEAFF,TGTGCCAGCAGCCGAACCCGGACAGGGAACACTGAAGCTTTCTTT
TRBJ1-2,once,TRBV7-8,TRBD1,CASSRTGYGYTF,TGTGCCAGCAGCCGGACAGGCTATGGCTACACCTTC
TRBJ2-7,NA,TRBV27,TRBD1,CASSLSGTGLSYEQYF,TGTGCCAGCAGTTTATCCGGGACAGGGCTTTCTTACGAGCAGTACTTC
TRBJ1-1,once,TRBV6-5,TRBD1,CASAGTGVTEAFF,TGTGCCAGCGCCGGGACAGGGGTGACTGAAGCTTTCTTT
TRBJ1-6,NA,TRBV5-1,TRBD1,CASSPQGQGAGSPLHF,TGCGCCAGCAGCCCGCAGGGACAGGGGGCCGGTTCACCCCTCCACTTT
TRBJ2-5,NA,TRBV5-5,TRBD2,CASSLGLAGGSLGAETQYF,TGTGCCAGCAGCTTGGGACTAGCGGGAGGTTCACTGGGTGCGGAGACCCAGTACTTC
TRBJ2-3,NA,TRBV5-1,TRBD2,CASSMGLAGSTDTQYF,TGCGCCAGCAGCATGGGACTAGCGGGGAGCACAGATACGCAGTATTTT
TRBJ1-1,NA,TRBV28,NA,CASSLRGHGRGNTEAFF,TGTGCCAGCAGTTTGCGGGGCCATGGGAGGGGGAACACTGAAGCTTTCTTT
TRBJ2-7,NA,TRBV7-2,NA,CASSLGDRSYEQYF,TGTGCCAGCAGCTTAGGTGACAGGAGCTACGAGCAGTACTTC